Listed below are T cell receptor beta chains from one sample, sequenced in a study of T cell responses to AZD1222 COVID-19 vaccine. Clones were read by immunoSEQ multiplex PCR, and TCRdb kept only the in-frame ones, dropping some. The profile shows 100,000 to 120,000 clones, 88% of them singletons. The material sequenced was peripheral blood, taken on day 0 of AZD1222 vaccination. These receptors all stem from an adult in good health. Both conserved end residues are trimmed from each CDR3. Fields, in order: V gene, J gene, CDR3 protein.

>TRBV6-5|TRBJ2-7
ASRLTRDITYEQY
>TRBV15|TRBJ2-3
ATSRDGQATDTQY
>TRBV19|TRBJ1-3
ASSVLQSGLGNTIY
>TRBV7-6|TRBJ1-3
ASSSKDRAASGNTIY
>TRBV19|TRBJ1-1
ASSIVTSNTEAF
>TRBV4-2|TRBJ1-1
ASSQGSGEGTEAF
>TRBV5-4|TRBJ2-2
ASSWTSLNPTGELF
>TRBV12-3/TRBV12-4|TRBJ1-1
ASSTFGNTEAF
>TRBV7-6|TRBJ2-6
ASSTGGAGANVLT
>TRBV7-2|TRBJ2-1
ASSPGHSYNEQF
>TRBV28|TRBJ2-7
ASSLEYGQGGREQY
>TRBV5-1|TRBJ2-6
ASSLGSGGANVLT
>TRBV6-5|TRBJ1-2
AISGDRAGGYT
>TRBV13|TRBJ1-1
ASSLGLGAGLMNTEAF
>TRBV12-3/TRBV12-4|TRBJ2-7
ASSRTGYEQY
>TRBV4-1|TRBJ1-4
ASSQVLAEKLF
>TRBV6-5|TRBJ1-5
ASRTRGLQPQH
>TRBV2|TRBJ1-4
ASRGARNEKLF
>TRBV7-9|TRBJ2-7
ASSPRDGAYEQY
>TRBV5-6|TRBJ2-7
ASSFRGSGTRAPYEQY
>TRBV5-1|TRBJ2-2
ASSLVLAGFNTGELF
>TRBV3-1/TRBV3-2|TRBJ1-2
ASSQERRPLGGYT
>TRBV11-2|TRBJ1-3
ASSLAGAGNTIY
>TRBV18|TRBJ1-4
ASSPLKNHRGATNEKLF
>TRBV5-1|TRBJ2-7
ASSLGGAASYEQY
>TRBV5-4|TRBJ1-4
ASSHRDRGSEKLF
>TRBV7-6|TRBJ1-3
ASSRDRGSGNTIY
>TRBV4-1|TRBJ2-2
ASSPIAGPTTGELF
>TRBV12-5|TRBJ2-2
ASGLGSDTGELF
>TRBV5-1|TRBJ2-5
ASSLFGEETQY
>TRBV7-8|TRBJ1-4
ASSRVSGPNEKLF
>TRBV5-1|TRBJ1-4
ASSPGLIKGEKLF
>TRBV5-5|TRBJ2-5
ASSLANRLETQY
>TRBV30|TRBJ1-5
AWGPTFAGNQPQH
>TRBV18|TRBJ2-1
ASSHRSGGNNEQF
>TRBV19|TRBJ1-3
ASSKSPGTPGNTIY
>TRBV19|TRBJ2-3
ASSIGPASTDTQY
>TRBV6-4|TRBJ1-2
ASSPGGVPYYGYT
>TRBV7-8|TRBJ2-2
ASTLDRANTGELF
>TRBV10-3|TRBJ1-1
AIQGQNTEAF
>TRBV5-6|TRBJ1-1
ASSETGTGFTEAF
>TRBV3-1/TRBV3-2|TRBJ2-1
ASSPRRTGGIDEQF
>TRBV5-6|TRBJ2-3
ASSTGHTSTDTQY
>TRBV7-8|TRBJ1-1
ASSLVPGTGFGQNTEAF
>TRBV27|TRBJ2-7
ASSSGPAGNYEQY
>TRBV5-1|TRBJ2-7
ASSEGGGGYEQY
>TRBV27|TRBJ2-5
ASSLDPPEGVETQY
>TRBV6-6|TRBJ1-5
ASSASGHQPQH